The 20 T cell receptor beta chains given below trace back to one sample, sequenced in a study of cytotoxic CD8 clonotypes in ibrutinib-treated CLL. This table comes from immunoSEQ multiplex PCR, and its TCRdb copy is limited to in-frame clones, with some not included. The table includes some 22,000 clones, less than 80% detected once. This sample comprised PBMCs, obtained before ibrutinib treatment. The source is a human donor with chronic lymphocytic leukemia.

This rearrangement joins TRBV2 to TRBJ1-3, with 7 positions matching TRBD1. Germline V CDR1 and CDR2: SNHLY, FYNNEI. V trimming: 6 bases; J trimming: 0 bases; junction bases outside the gene matches: 5. CDR3 length equals 15 residues. The chain's CDR3 is CASSRRGSSGNTIYF. The CDR3 DNA follows: TGTGCCAGCAGCCGCAGGGGGAGCTCTGGAAACACCATATATTTT. Drawing the rest from reference TRBV2 and TRBJ1-3, the complete variable domain is EPEVTQTPSHQVTQMGQEVILRCVPISNHLYFYWYRQILGQKVEFLVSFYNNEISEKSEIFDDQFSVERPDGSNFTLKIRSTKLEDSAMYFCASSRRGSSGNTIYFGEGSWLTVV.

The chain has TRBV12-1 and TRBJ1-5; the table's D call of TRBD1 was not tested on the DNA. TRBV12-1 corresponds to a pseudogene. There are 14 residues in the CDR3. The CDR3 region is CASSLGGRNQPQHF. As DNA, the CDR3 is TGTGCCAGCAGCCTCGGTGGGCGCAATCAGCCCCAGCATTTT.

The chain links TRBV4-1 to TRBJ1-4, with TRBD1 identical over 7 bases. Germline V CDR1 and CDR2: MGHRA, YSYEKL. The CDR3 contains 17 residues. V was pared by 4 bases and J by 0 bases, with 8 bases of the junction left unmatched. CDR3 residues: CASSPTQGSTTNEKLFF. As DNA, the CDR3 is TGCGCCAGCAGCCCCACACAGGGGTCAACAACTAATGAAAAACTGTTTTTT.

CDR3 DNA: TGTGCCTGGAGTGCCGGGACAGCAGAGACCCAGTACTTC. Translated: CAWSAGTAETQYF. The chain uses TRBV30 and TRBJ2-5; 7 positions match TRBD1. V dropped 1 base and J dropped 4; count of bases not matched to a gene: 3. The CDR3 runs 13 residues. The germline V gene encodes CDR1 GTSNPN and CDR2 SVGIG (reference sequence).

This chain uses TRBV2 with TRBJ2-6; TRBD1 agrees at 12 bases. The CDR3 loop spans 18 amino acids. From germline, CDR1 is SNHLY and CDR2 FYNNEI. V lost 8 bases and J lost 4; bases outside the gene matches: 12. CDR3 residues: CASVRSGQGARGANVLTF. DNA of the CDR3: TGTGCCAGCGTCAGGTCGGGACAGGGGGCGCGAGGGGCCAACGTCCTGACTTTC.

This clone was recorded only once. The rearrangement joins TRBV9 to TRBJ2-2; 15 nucleotides align to TRBD2. The length of the CDR3 is 17 residues. Germline loops: CDR1 SGDLS, CDR2 YYNGEE. V gave up 1 base and J gave up 5 bases; unmatched junction bases: 3. This CDR3 is CASSVYGTSGRTGELFF. The CDR3 DNA reads as TGTGCCAGCAGCGTATACGGGACTAGCGGGAGGACCGGGGAGCTGTTTTTT.

The genes are TRBV5-1 and TRBJ2-5; 11 positions match TRBD2. Looked up from germline, CDR1 is SGHRS and CDR2 is YFSETQ. The ends lost 3 bases at V and 4 bases at J; junction bases unmatched: 14. This CDR3 is built from 18 residues. CDR3 sequence reads: CASSSWSTSGSPLETQYF. CDR3 nucleotide sequence: TGCGCCAGCAGCTCTTGGAGTACTAGCGGGAGTCCTTTAGAGACCCAGTACTTC.

The chain joins TRBV5-1 to TRBJ2-7; D is perhaps TRBD1 (6 bases). This CDR3 comprises 15 residues. CDR1 is SGHRS, CDR2 YFSETQ, per germline. Trimming removed 0 bases at V and 5 bases at J, with 15 bases between. CDR3 nucleotides: TGCGCCAGCAGCTTGGAGCGGACAGCGCTCAACGAGCAGTACTTC. Amino acid sequence: CASSLERTALNEQYF.

The chain carries TRBV6-5 and TRBJ2-4; the match to TRBD1 covers 7 bases. CDR1 is MNHEY and CDR2 is SVGAGI in the germline V gene. CDR3 size: 13 residues. V lost 6 bases and J lost 9; bases outside the gene matches: 8. The CDR3, as DNA: TGTGCCAGCAGCCGCGACAGGGACGGCATTCAGTACTTC. It translates to CASSRDRDGIQYF.

The chain carries TRBV29-1 and TRBJ1-1; TRBD1 agrees at 9 bases. After removal of 0 bases from V and 7 bases from J, the junction contained 9 bases not matched to a gene. From germline, CDR1 is SQVTM and CDR2 ANQGSEA. This CDR3 has 15 residues. CDR3 nucleotides: TGCAGCGTTGAAGAGGCGGGACAGGGTTACGGTGAAGCTTTCTTT. This gives the protein CSVEEAGQGYGEAFF.

This chain joins TRBV19 and TRBJ2-1; 14 bases match TRBD2. CDR1 is LNHDA and CDR2 is SQIVND in the germline V gene (reference sequence). The V and J ends lost 6 bases and 6 bases, in that order; junction bases with no gene match: 7. The CDR3 totals 16 residues. In nucleotides, the CDR3 is TGTGCCAGTAGCCCCCAGGGACTAGCGGGAGTCAATGAGCAGTTCTTC. This codes for CASSPQGLAGVNEQFF.

The rearrangement joins TRBV28 to TRBJ2-5, with 9 bases that match TRBD1. Unmatched junction bases numbered 9, after V lost 6 bases and J lost 4 bases. The CDR3 totals 15 residues. The V gene's germline CDR1 is MDHEN and CDR2 SYDVKM. Here the CDR3 DNA reads TGTGCCAGCAGACAGGGGGCGCCGGGTCGAGAGACCCAGTACTTC. This gives the protein CASRQGAPGRETQYF.

This chain joins TRBV11-2 and TRBJ2-1, with a weak D call TRBD2 (6 bases). The V gene lost 2 bases and the J gene lost 15 bases, with 14 bases spanning the gap. Germline CDR1 and CDR2: SGHAT and FQNNGV. This CDR3 spans 12 amino acids. CDR3 bases: TGTGCCAGCAGCTTATTAGGGACTGGGGTGTTCTTC. Protein: CASSLLGTGVFF.

This clone appeared once. The chain couples TRBV28 to TRBJ2-6; 7 nucleotides align to TRBD2. This CDR3 has 19 amino acids. The V segment lost 4 bases and the J segment 0 bases; nucleotides outside the gene matches: 12. Germline CDR1 reads MDHEN; CDR2 reads SYDVKM. The DNA of the CDR3 is TGTGCCAGCAGTTCTTACGAGACTAGCAGTAACTCTGGGGCCAACGTCCTGACTTTC. Protein product: CASSSYETSSNSGANVLTF.

The chain couples TRBV27 to TRBJ2-7, with 10 bases lining up with TRBD1. The CDR3 runs 16 residues. J was trimmed by 0 bases and V by 2 bases; bases with no gene match: 4. Germline-derived CDR1 and CDR2 are MNHEY and SMNVEV (reference sequence). CDR3: CASSLGQGVTSYEQYF. CDR3 coding DNA: TGTGCCAGCAGTTTAGGACAGGGGGTCACCTCCTACGAGCAGTACTTC.

The chain joins TRBV4-1 to TRBJ2-2, with 10 bases identical to TRBD1. The CDR3 covers 15 residues. With V trimmed by 2 bases and J by 7 bases, 4 bases remained unmatched. Germline V gene lookup returns CDR1 MGHRA and CDR2 YSYEKL. The CDR3 sequence is CASSQWDRGFGELFF. CDR3 coding DNA: TGCGCCAGCAGCCAATGGGACAGGGGTTTCGGGGAGCTGTTTTTT.

The chain is built from TRBV6-1 and TRBJ1-1; D is ambiguous. V dropped 10 bases and J dropped 1 base, with 13 bases sitting between them. The CDR3 spans 13 residues. CDR1 is MNHNS, CDR2 SASEGT, per germline. The CDR3 loop reads CATKRDGNTEAFF. The CDR3 nucleotides read TGTGCCACCAAAAGGGATGGGAACACTGAAGCTTTCTTT.

This clone appeared a few times. The chain links TRBV28 to TRBJ2-4; the D gene is possibly TRBD1 (6 bases). The CDR3 is 16 residues long. Trimming took off 5 bases at V and 6 bases at J, with 20 bases between the two ends. Germline CDR1 reads MDHEN; CDR2 reads SYDVKM. CDR3 nucleotide sequence: TGTGCCAGCAGTATCCCGACAGGAAGGAGAGGAAACATTCAGTACTTC. Translated: CASSIPTGRRGNIQYF.

V is TRBV29-1 and J is TRBJ2-7; tentatively, D is TRBD2 (6 bases). The CDR3 totals 12 residues. Germline values: CDR1 SQVTM, CDR2 ANQGSEA. V lost 5 bases and J 0 bases, leaving 8 bases between the germline ends. This chain's CDR3 is CSVTTSSYEQYF. The CDR3 nucleotides are TGCAGCGTTACGACTAGCTCCTACGAGCAGTACTTC.

The V gene is TRBV5-4, the J gene TRBJ2-3, with a possible D match to TRBD1 (5 bases). Germline lookup yields CDR1 SGHNT and CDR2 YYREEE (reference sequence). The CDR3 length is 13 residues. V was trimmed by 0 bases and J by 4 bases, leaving 6 bases between them. CDR3 amino acids: CASSLEQADTQYF. DNA of the CDR3: TGTGCCAGCAGCTTGGAACAGGCAGATACGCAGTATTTT.